Below, 21 T cell receptor beta chains from the same sample are listed, as sequenced in a study of blood T cell repertoires in COVID-19. Profiling relied on immunoSEQ multiplex PCR, and the TCRdb table lists in-frame clones only, not all of them. The data show some 340,000 clones, about four fifths seen once. The sample consisted of peripheral blood. The receptors shown here come from a man younger than 40 with active or convalescent COVID-19.

V and J are TRBV5-1 and TRBJ1-6; the D is unclear. V gave up 0 bases and J gave up 9 bases, with 10 bases separating them. The CDR3 contains 14 residues. Germline CDR1 SGHRS, CDR2 YFSETQ. For the CDR3, the DNA is TGCGCCAGCAGCTTGGATCTTGAGGGTTCACCCCTCCACTTT. Encoded protein: CASSLDLEGSPLHF.

This rearrangement joins TRBV28 to TRBJ2-7, with 8 bases aligning to TRBD2. V lost 7 bases and J lost 6; bases outside the gene matches: 20. CDR1 is MDHEN, CDR2 SYDVKM, per germline. The CDR3 loop spans 17 amino acids. The CDR3 nucleotides read TGTGCCAGCACCTCTCAGTCGGGCGGGAGGTGGAAGCGCGAGCAGTACTTC. Protein sequence: CASTSQSGGRWKREQYF.

This clone appeared a single time. This rearrangement joins TRBV2 to TRBJ2-4, with TRBD1 as a possible D gene (6 bases). V lost 5 bases and J lost 7, with 12 bases in between. CDR1 and CDR2 from the germline V gene are SNHLY and FYNNEI. This CDR3 is 13 amino acids long. CDR3 in DNA: TGTGCCAGCAGTCGAGACAGGAGGAACATTCAGTACTTC. It translates to CASSRDRRNIQYF.

The rearrangement joins TRBV12-3 or TRBV12-4 to TRBJ1-1; 7 nucleotides align to TRBD1. The CDR3 has 13 residues. Unmatched junction bases numbered 5, after V lost 4 bases and J lost 6 bases. The DNA of the CDR3 is TGTGCCAGCAGTTGGACAGGACGTTCTGAAGCTTTCTTT. It codes for CASSWTGRSEAFF.

This sequence joins TRBV4-1 and TRBJ1-4; maybe TRBD1 (6 bases). The germline V gene has CDR1 MGHRA and CDR2 YSYEKL. CDR3 length: 16 amino acids. V was trimmed by 2 bases and J by 4 bases, leaving 14 bases between them. The CDR3 reads CASSQPGARVNEKLFF. The CDR3 region has the DNA TGCGCCAGCAGCCAACCAGGGGCGAGGGTTAATGAAAAACTGTTTTTT.

V and J are TRBV5-5 and TRBJ2-5, with 9 bases aligning to TRBD2. The CDR3 is made up of 16 amino acids. Germline CDR1 and CDR2: SGHKS and YYEKEE (reference sequence). Losses at the gene ends were 4 bases for V and 5 bases for J; bases not matched to a gene: 12. CDR3: CASSGLREGRGETQYF. CDR3 DNA sequence: TGTGCCAGCAGCGGCCTGCGGGAGGGTCGCGGGGAGACCCAGTACTTC.

This clone was observed once. V gene TRBV11-1 combines with J gene TRBJ2-3; TRBD2 agrees at 7 bases. The CDR3 covers 15 residues. CDR1 is SGHAT, CDR2 FQDESV, per germline (reference sequence). J was trimmed by 2 bases and V by 4 bases; bases with no gene match: 6. CDR3 nucleotides: TGTGCCAGCAGCTCCCCGGGAGGACTCACAGATACGCAGTATTTT. It encodes CASSSPGGLTDTQYF.

This chain links TRBV7-8 with TRBJ2-7; no firm D call. The CDR3 contains 15 residues. Germline V lookup: CDR1 SGHVS, CDR2 FQNEAQ. V was shortened by 6 bases and J by 3 bases, with 18 bases between the two germline ends. The CDR3 DNA reads as TGTGCCAGCAGTCATTTGGGCCCAGCAGACTACGAGCAGTACTTC. This codes for CASSHLGPADYEQYF.

The J gene is TRBJ2-2, the V gene TRBV5-4, with D hard to call. The germline V gene has CDR1 SGHNT and CDR2 YYREEE (reference sequence). The CDR3 runs 16 residues. Trimming took 0 bases from V and 5 from J, leaving 14 bases between them. CDR3 residues: CASSLGLDRVTGELFF. CDR3 sequence (DNA): TGTGCCAGCAGCTTGGGGCTAGACCGGGTGACCGGGGAGCTGTTTTTT.

V is TRBV5-6 and J is TRBJ2-2; D remains unclear. CDR1 SGHDT and CDR2 YYEEEE come from the germline V gene. This CDR3 contains 16 residues. V shed 0 bases and J shed 5 bases, with 14 bases lying between them. The CDR3: CASSLEGTVRTGELFF. As DNA, the CDR3 is TGTGCCAGCAGCTTGGAAGGTACAGTCAGGACCGGGGAGCTGTTTTTT.

This clone was observed once. The V gene is TRBV7-9, the J gene TRBJ2-1, with 11 bases identical to TRBD2. The CDR3 has 15 amino acids. Germline values: CDR1 SEHNR, CDR2 FQNEAQ (reference sequence). The V gene end was trimmed by 1 base and the J gene end by 6 bases; junction bases not matched to a gene: 2. CDR3 protein: CASSLGLAGSNEQFF. Written as DNA, the CDR3 is TGTGCCAGCAGCTTAGGACTAGCGGGAAGCAATGAGCAGTTCTTC.

The chain has TRBV7-3 and TRBJ1-6, with D maybe TRBD1 (6 bases). V was shortened by 4 bases and J by 9 bases, with 13 bases between the two germline ends. The CDR3 contains 14 residues. CDR1 and CDR2 from the germline V gene are SGHTA and FQGTGA. CDR3 protein: CASSSTGNGSPLHF. In DNA form, the CDR3 reads TGTGCCAGCAGCTCCACAGGGAACGGTTCACCCCTCCACTTT.

The CDR3 nucleotides read TGTGCCTGGGGCCGAGGTTCACCCCTCCACTTT. Protein product: CAWGRGSPLHF. The chain has TRBV30 and TRBJ1-6; D not certain. The CDR3 spans 11 residues. V lost 5 bases, J lost 9 bases, and 8 bases lay in between. The germline V gene encodes CDR1 GTSNPN and CDR2 SVGIG (reference sequence). Full variable domain (outside the CDR3, taken from reference TRBV30 and TRBJ1-6): SQTIHQWPATLVQPVGSPLSLECTVEGTSNPNLYWYRQAAGRGLQLLFYSVGIGQISSEVPQNLSASRPQDRQFILSSKKLLLSDSGFYLCAWGRGSPLHFGNGTRLTVT.

J is TRBJ1-2 and V is TRBV6-4; the D gene is possibly TRBD1 (5 bases). This CDR3 contains 15 residues. Germline V gives CDR1 MRHNA, CDR2 SNTAGT. The V and J ends lost 4 bases and 8 bases respectively, with 20 bases between them. The chain's CDR3 is CASSVGPGERSGYTF. The CDR3 nucleotides are TGTGCCAGCAGTGTGGGGCCGGGAGAGAGAAGCGGCTACACCTTC.

The genes are TRBV12-3 or TRBV12-4 and TRBJ1-2, with 7 bases fitting TRBD1. The CDR3 extends over 12 amino acids. V dropped 7 bases and J dropped 8; count of bases not matched to a gene: 7. CDR3 region: CASTRDRGGYTF. CDR3 bases: TGTGCCAGCACCCGGGACAGAGGGGGCTACACCTTC.

V is TRBV28 and J is TRBJ2-7; TRBD1 agrees at 7 bases. CDR1 MDHEN and CDR2 SYDVKM come from the germline V gene. The trim removed 5 bases at V and 3 bases at J, leaving 10 bases unmatched. The CDR3 length is 15 residues. The CDR3 sequence: CASSTRDRPRYEQYF. CDR3 sequence (DNA): TGTGCCAGCAGTACCCGGGACAGACCTCGCTACGAGCAGTACTTC. Using reference TRBV28 and TRBJ2-7 for the parts outside the CDR3, the full variable domain is DVKVTQSSRYLVKRTGEKVFLECVQDMDHENMFWYRQDPGLGLRLIYFSYDVKMKEKGDIPEGYSVSREKKERFSLILESASTNQTSMYLCASSTRDRPRYEQYFGPGTRLTVT.

V usage is TRBV15 and J usage is TRBJ1-5; TRBD1 is a possible D gene (5 bases). This CDR3 spans 15 amino acids. Trimming took off 3 bases at V and 4 bases at J, with 13 bases between the two ends. Looked up from germline, CDR1 is LNHNV and CDR2 is YYDKDF (reference sequence). The CDR3 region has the DNA TGTGCCACCAGCAGTGGGGGGTATACGAATCAGCCCCAGCATTTT. Translated, it gives CATSSGGYTNQPQHF.

Concerning this clone itself: This sample includes further DNA sequences coding for the same CDR3. The V and J genes are TRBV27 and TRBJ2-5; D unclear. The CDR3 loop spans 11 amino acids. V was trimmed by 7 bases and J by 1 base, leaving 4 bases between them. Per germline, CDR1 MNHEY and CDR2 SMNVEV (reference sequence). The CDR3 DNA reads TGTGCCAGCACCTCCCAAGAGACCCAGTACTTC. Its protein product is CASTSQETQYF.

The gene calls are TRBV5-1 and TRBJ1-3; 7 bases fit TRBD1. This CDR3 is built from 17 residues. Germline V gene sequence: CDR1 SGHRS, CDR2 YFSETQ. V shed 0 bases, J shed 0 bases, and the junction held 6 bases outside the gene matches. The CDR3 loop is CASSLDRGLNSGNTIYF. For the CDR3, the DNA is TGCGCCAGCAGCTTGGACAGGGGTCTAAACTCTGGAAACACCATATATTTT.

The table lists this clone with a few counts. V and J are TRBV6-1 and TRBJ1-1; a weak D match, TRBD1 (6 bases). CDR1 is MNHNS, CDR2 SASEGT, per germline. The CDR3 is made up of 14 amino acids. The V end lost 2 bases, the J end lost 1 base, and 8 bases lay between the germline ends. CDR3 residues: CASSEQGKNTEAFF. The CDR3 DNA follows: TGTGCCAGCAGTGAACAGGGGAAGAACACTGAAGCTTTCTTT.

Notes on this clone: One end of the junction does not line up with germline, which may come from a read error. The genes are TRBV5-4 and TRBJ2-3; weak D call: TRBD2 (6 bases). There are 12 residues in the CDR3. Germline CDR1 SGHNT, CDR2 YYREEE (reference sequence). In DNA form, the CDR3 reads TGTGCCAGCAGCTTGGGTCCCGGGGGTGGACATTTT. Its translation: CASSLGPGGGHF.